This T cell receptor beta chain was captured by sequencing in a study of CD8 T cells in ankylosing spondylitis. The CDR3 sequence is 16 residues long. Trimming removed 2 bases from V and 0 bases from J; junction bases left unmatched: 0. The germline V gene has CDR1 SGDLS and CDR2 YYNGEE. TCRdb re-called the 5' RACE reads with MiXCR, one entry per CDR3 protein. The sample has 10,000 to 15,000 distinct CDR3 sequences, approximately 2.5% seen once. The source of this sequence is a male donor with ankylosing spondylitis or in good health (not recorded which). Sequencing used blood, either unsorted or a sorted T cell fraction (not recorded which). V gene TRBV9 combines with J gene TRBJ1-4; 11 bases align to TRBD1. The CDR3 bases are TGTGCCAGCAGCGTGGGACAGGGGGCAACTAATGAAAAACTGTTTTTT. Its protein product is CASSVGQGATNEKLFF.